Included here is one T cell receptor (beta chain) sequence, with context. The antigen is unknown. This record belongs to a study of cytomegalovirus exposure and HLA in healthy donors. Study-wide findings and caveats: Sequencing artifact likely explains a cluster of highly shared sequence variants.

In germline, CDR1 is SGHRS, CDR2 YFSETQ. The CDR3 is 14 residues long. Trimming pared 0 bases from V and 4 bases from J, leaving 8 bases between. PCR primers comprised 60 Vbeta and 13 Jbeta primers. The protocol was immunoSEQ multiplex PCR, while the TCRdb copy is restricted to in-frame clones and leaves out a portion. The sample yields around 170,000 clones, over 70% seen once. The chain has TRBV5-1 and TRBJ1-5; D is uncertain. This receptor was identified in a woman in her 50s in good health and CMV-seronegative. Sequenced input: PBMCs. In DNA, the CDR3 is TGCGCCAGCAGCTTGGGCGGGAGGAATCAGCCCCAGCATTTT. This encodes CASSLGGRNQPQHF.